The rows below give T cell receptor beta chains drawn from one sample of a study of T cell clusters in autoimmune cytopenias. TCRdb reanalyzed the multiplex PCR reads and collapses them to one entry per CDR3 protein, without DNA. Recorded for this sample: roughly 4,200 distinct CDR3 sequences. The sample also formed part of further work on T cell repertoires in aging, cancer and after chemotherapy.

Sequenced sample: peripheral blood. These receptors were obtained from a human donor in good health. Each CDR3 is given with its conserved first and last residue. Size is stated for part of the rows, as once, few or many counts, or as a class when the clone is expanded.

V: TRBV27
size: .
J: TRBJ2-7
CDR3: CASSLSSLGTGRYEQYF

V: TRBV6-5
size: .
J: TRBJ1-5
CDR3: CASSSHRGLGQPQHF

V: TRBV27
size: .
J: TRBJ2-7
CDR3: CAASRQHYEQYF

V: TRBV5-6
size: .
J: TRBJ1-5
CDR3: CASSLAAGQGGNQPQHF

V: TRBV27
size: .
J: TRBJ1-2
CDR3: CASRSGGGNYGYTF

V: TRBV27
size: .
J: TRBJ1-3
CDR3: CASSSRYRDTIYF

V: TRBV19
size: medium-sized
J: TRBJ2-2
CDR3: CASSSRGTVNTGELFF

V: TRBV7-2
size: .
J: TRBJ1-2
CDR3: CASSLRQGYYGYTF

V: TRBV7-2
size: .
J: TRBJ1-6
CDR3: CASSHRDGDNSPLHF

V: TRBV29-1
size: .
J: TRBJ1-1
CDR3: CSVKQGVGMLTEAFF

V: TRBV6-5
size: .
J: TRBJ2-2
CDR3: CASSYLRGGTGELFF

V: TRBV20-1
size: .
J: TRBJ2-1
CDR3: CSARDRGPPVVFF

V: TRBV5-4
size: .
J: TRBJ2-2
CDR3: CASTHSGSNTGELFF

V: TRBV4-1
size: .
J: TRBJ2-5
CDR3: CASSQVLAWVQETQYF

V: TRBV19
size: .
J: TRBJ2-1
CDR3: CASSIPASRGNEQFF

V: TRBV20-1
size: .
J: TRBJ2-7
CDR3: CSASSPSGRALEQYF

V: TRBV19
size: .
J: TRBJ2-1
CDR3: CARAGSSGGPIYNEQFF

V: TRBV29-1
size: medium-sized
J: TRBJ1-2
CDR3: CSVGPPQDRDNYGYTF

V: TRBV20-1
size: .
J: TRBJ1-6
CDR3: CSATDMIDSPLHF

V: TRBV20-1
size: .
J: TRBJ1-1
CDR3: CSARGQRFFTEAFF